The rows below give T cell receptor beta chains drawn from one sample of a study of CD4 T cells in relation to SARS-CoV-2 and coronaviruses. No cognate antigen is known for these TCRs. Repertoires were generated with immunoSEQ multiplex PCR, while TCRdb's copy carries only in-frame clones and drops some. Of about 20,000 clones in the sample, about 77% are singletons; the top ten hold approximately 20%. The sequenced material came from CD4+ T cells from PBMCs, cultured in vitro. These TCRs come from a human donor in good health. The conserved cysteine and the conserved F or W are not part of the CDR3 here.

V gene	CDR3 length	J gene	CDR3 protein
TRBV3-1/TRBV3-2	13	TRBJ2-7	ASSQGGGGWYEQY
TRBV30	9	TRBJ2-7	AGGRRNEQY
TRBV24-1	10	TRBJ2-7	ATSDYFYEQY
TRBV11-2	10	TRBJ1-2	ASSLEGNGYT
TRBV10-3	13	TRBJ1-1	AISIRDDVNTEAF
TRBV10-2	15	TRBJ2-5	ASSDSSGGSGWETQY
TRBV28	10	TRBJ2-7	ASSLPGYEQY
TRBV5-4	11	TRBJ1-2	ASSRTGGYGYT
TRBV2	11	TRBJ2-1	ASTGQGNNEQF
TRBV3-1/TRBV3-2	10	TRBJ1-2	ASSATNYGYT
TRBV9	12	TRBJ1-6	ASRAGQGGSPLH
TRBV6-5	13	TRBJ2-6	ASSTRGTGANVLT
TRBV7-2	10	TRBJ2-1	VGGRGYNEQF
TRBV25-1	13	TRBJ1-2	ASSLATGPNYGYT
TRBV10-2	13	TRBJ2-2	ASSMSGRGTGELF
TRBV24-1	14	TRBJ1-2	ATSDLLPGGSVGYT
TRBV20-1	9	TRBJ1-4	SAFYNEKLF
TRBV5-4	12	TRBJ2-7	ASSDGTGRYEQY
TRBV13	16	TRBJ2-3	ASSLGGYLVGSTDTQY
TRBV6-5	12	TRBJ2-4	ATNSGTPPNIQY
TRBV6-5	12	TRBJ2-7	ASSRDRNSYEQY
TRBV27	11	TRBJ1-1	ASLTGEGTEAF
TRBV6-6	9	TRBJ2-1	ASSYWDEQF
TRBV5-8	15	TRBJ2-1	ASSPIQEGLFWDEQF
TRBV28	15	TRBJ2-7	ASSFPPSRTRFYEQY
TRBV20-1	12	TRBJ2-3	SASISDRTDTQY
TRBV27	12	TRBJ2-1	ASRGRASYNEQF
TRBV18	13	TRBJ2-1	ASSPGTSNHNEQF
TRBV19	13	TRBJ1-5	ASSIAQGLGQPQH